These 16 T cell receptor beta chains were sequenced from one sample in a study of beta chain features in type 1 diabetes. Expressed TCRB transcripts were sequenced because the entire RNA isolate underwent reverse transcription. Produced via immunoSEQ multiplex PCR; TCRdb's table is partial and in-frame only. The sample has around 250,000 clones; about 30% are singletons. Specimen: central memory CD4+ T cells from blood. The receptors shown here come from a man aged 25 to 40 in good health.

This chain connects TRBV7-2 to TRBJ2-7, with a possible D match to TRBD2 (5 bases). This CDR3 is 15 amino acids long. Deletions cut 5 bases from V and 4 bases from J, with 18 bases between. In germline, CDR1 is SGHTA, CDR2 FQGNSA. CDR3 coding DNA: TGTGCCAGCAGCCCTAACGATCCGGGGATGTACGAGCAGTACTTC. This encodes CASSPNDPGMYEQYF.

The CDR3 loop is CASSLWQGNTDTQYF. Here the CDR3 DNA reads TGTGCCAGCAGCTTATGGCAGGGGAACACAGATACGCAGTATTTT. The chain employs TRBV7-9 and TRBJ2-3, with D perhaps matching TRBD1 (6 bases). The CDR3 runs 15 residues. Trimming took off 2 bases at V and 2 bases at J, with 11 bases between the two ends. In germline, CDR1 is SEHNR, CDR2 FQNEAQ (reference sequence).

This sequence joins TRBV29-1 and TRBJ1-1, with D perhaps TRBD1 (5 bases). Trimming removed 7 bases from V and 1 base from J, with 10 bases in between. Looked up from germline, CDR1 is SQVTM and CDR2 is ANQGSEA. The CDR3 has 12 amino acids. DNA for the CDR3: TGCAGCGGATCGGGGCCGAACACTGAAGCTTTCTTT. It is translated as CSGSGPNTEAFF.

This clone showed up many times. The chain joins TRBV4-2 to TRBJ2-3, with D hard to call. V lost 1 base to trimming and J lost 6 bases, with 11 bases between them. CDR3 length: 14 residues. Germline V CDR1 and CDR2: LGHNA, YNFKEQ. Here the CDR3 reads CASSQGASRDTQYF. The CDR3, as DNA: TGTGCCAGCAGCCAAGGTGCAAGTCGCGATACGCAGTATTTT.

This clone was observed a few times. The J gene is TRBJ2-7, the V gene TRBV19; 12 bases match TRBD1. The CDR3 contains 15 residues. The germline V gene encodes CDR1 LNHDA and CDR2 SQIVND (reference sequence). J gave up 6 bases and V 5 bases, and 8 bases lay outside the gene matches. CDR3 bases: TGTGCCAGTAGTGCCTCGGGACAGGGGGCAAGCGAGCAGTACTTC. This gives the protein CASSASGQGASEQYF. Full variable domain (remainder filled in from reference TRBV19 and TRBJ2-7): DGGITQSPKYLFRKEGQNVTLSCEQNLNHDAMYWYRQDPGQGLRLIYYSQIVNDFQKGDIAEGYSVSREKKESFPLTVTSAQKNPTAFYLCASSASGQGASEQYFGPGTRLTVT.

V is TRBV7-9 and J is TRBJ1-6, with D possibly TRBD1 on 5 matching bases. Deletions cut 3 bases from V and 9 bases from J, with 6 bases between. Germline V gives CDR1 SEHNR, CDR2 FQNEAQ (reference sequence). The CDR3 has 12 residues. Here the CDR3 DNA reads TGTGCCAGCAGCTTCCAGGGTTCACCCCTCCACTTT. Translation gives CASSFQGSPLHF.

This clone was detected only a few times. This chain links TRBV7-8 with TRBJ2-7; the match to TRBD1 covers 10 bases. This CDR3 is built from 15 residues. The V gene's germline CDR1 is SGHVS and CDR2 FQNEAQ. The junction had 8 bases not matched to a gene; V was cut back by 4 bases and J by 5 bases. The CDR3 DNA follows: TGTGCCAGCAGCTCCCGGGACAGGGGTTTCGACGAGCAGTACTTC. This gives the protein CASSSRDRGFDEQYF.

The table lists this clone with a few counts. This CDR3 reads CASSATTGTYNEQFF. The CDR3 nucleotides read TGTGCCAGCAGCGCTACGACGGGCACCTACAATGAGCAGTTCTTC. The rearrangement links TRBV9 to TRBJ2-1, with unresolved D. V lost 3 bases and J lost 2, with 12 bases in between. Germline V gene data show CDR1 as SGDLS and CDR2 as YYNGEE. The CDR3 runs to 15 residues.

The chain uses TRBV15 and TRBJ1-2, with D possibly being TRBD1 (6 bases). CDR1 LNHNV and CDR2 YYDKDF come from the germline V gene (reference sequence). The CDR3 is 15 residues long. Between the trimmed V and J ends, which lost 5 bases and 6 bases, there was a span of 19 bases. The DNA for the CDR3 is TGTGCCACCAGCGGAGGACAGACCTGGGGGGATGGCTACACCTTC. It encodes CATSGGQTWGDGYTF.

CDR3 nucleotides: TGTGCCAGCAGCTTAGCGCGTAGGCTAGCGGCGGGCTACGAGCAGTACTTC. Its protein is CASSLARRLAAGYEQYF. The chain employs TRBV7-8 and TRBJ2-7; TRBD2 agrees at 7 bases. J was trimmed by 3 bases and V by 0 bases; bases with no gene match: 11. The CDR3 is 17 residues long. Per germline, CDR1 SGHVS and CDR2 FQNEAQ.

V usage is TRBV29-1 and J usage is TRBJ1-2, with no clear D. The germline gives CDR1 SQVTM, CDR2 ANQGSEA. The V gene lost 3 bases and the J gene lost 0 bases, with 14 bases spanning the gap. The CDR3 runs to 15 residues. The CDR3 DNA is TGCAGCGTTGAGGTAGTGGCCGGTCCTAACTATGGCTACACCTTC. This sequence encodes CSVEVVAGPNYGYTF. Supplemented by reference TRBV29-1 and TRBJ1-2, the full variable domain reads SAVISQKPSRDICQRGTSLTIQCQVDSQVTMMFWYRQQPGQSLTLIATANQGSEATYESGFVIDKFPISRPNLTFSTLTVSNMSPEDSSIYLCSVEVVAGPNYGYTFGSGTRLTVV.

This rearrangement joins TRBV4-2 to TRBJ2-1, with D tentatively TRBD2 (6 bases). V was pared by 5 bases and J by 2 bases, with 19 bases between. This CDR3 comprises 17 residues. From germline, CDR1 is LGHNA and CDR2 YNFKEQ. CDR3 nucleotide sequence: TGTGCCAGCAGCTTGGCAGGAGGACGGGGGACCTACAATGAGCAGTTCTTC. As protein: CASSLAGGRGTYNEQFF.

This rearrangement joins TRBV6-6 to TRBJ2-7; D gene ambiguous. In germline, CDR1 is MNHNY, CDR2 SVGAGI (reference sequence). Trimming shortened V by 8 bases and J by 2 bases, and 16 bases separated the two germline ends. The CDR3 runs to 14 residues. CDR3 residues: CASATDNTAYEQYF. The CDR3 region has the DNA TGTGCCAGCGCTACAGATAATACCGCCTACGAGCAGTACTTC.

This clone showed up just a few times. The chain employs TRBV18 and TRBJ1-5; D perhaps matches TRBD1 (5 bases). The CDR3 is made up of 16 amino acids. The germline V and J ends were trimmed by 4 bases and 2 bases, with 15 bases remaining between them. Germline loops: CDR1 KGHSH, CDR2 LQKENI. The CDR3 DNA reads TGTGCCAGCTCACTAGGGACTGCGCAAGGCAATCAGCCCCAGCATTTT. This codes for CASSLGTAQGNQPQHF.

This sequence joins TRBV18 and TRBJ2-7, with D possibly TRBD2 on 6 matching bases. Germline values: CDR1 KGHSH, CDR2 LQKENI. The CDR3 has 14 residues. Trimming cost V 4 bases and J 6 bases, with 16 bases left between them. The DNA for the CDR3 is TGTGCCAGCTCACTTAATGAGAGGAGGGGCGAGCAGTACTTC. As protein: CASSLNERRGEQYF.

The chain combines TRBV7-2 with TRBJ2-3; D possibly uses TRBD1 or TRBD2 (5 bases each). The CDR3 runs to 16 residues. Germline CDR1 SGHTA, CDR2 FQGNSA. Trimming removed 2 bases from V and 0 bases from J, with 12 bases in between. CDR3 nucleotides: TGTGCCAGCAGCTTAACATCGGGGACCAGCACAGATACGCAGTATTTT. The encoded protein is CASSLTSGTSTDTQYF. Full variable domain (outside the CDR3, taken from reference TRBV7-2 and TRBJ2-3): GAGVSQSPSNKVTEKGKDVELRCDPISGHTALYWYRQSLGQGLEFLIYFQGNSAPDKSGLPSDRFSAERTGGSVSTLTIQRTQQEDSAVYLCASSLTSGTSTDTQYFGPGTRLTVL.